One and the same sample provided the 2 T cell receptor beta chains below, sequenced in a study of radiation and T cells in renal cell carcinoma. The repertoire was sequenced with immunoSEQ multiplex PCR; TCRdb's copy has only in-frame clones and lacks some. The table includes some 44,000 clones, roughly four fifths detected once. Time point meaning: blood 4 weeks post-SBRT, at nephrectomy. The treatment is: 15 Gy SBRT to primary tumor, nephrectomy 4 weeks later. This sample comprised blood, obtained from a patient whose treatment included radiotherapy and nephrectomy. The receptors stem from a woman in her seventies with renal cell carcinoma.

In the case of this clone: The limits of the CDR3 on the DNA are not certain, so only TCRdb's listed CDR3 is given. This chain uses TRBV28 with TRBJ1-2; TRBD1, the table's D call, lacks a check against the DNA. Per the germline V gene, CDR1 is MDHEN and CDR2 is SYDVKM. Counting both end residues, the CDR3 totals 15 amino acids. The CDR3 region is CASSSSGQGAYGYTF.

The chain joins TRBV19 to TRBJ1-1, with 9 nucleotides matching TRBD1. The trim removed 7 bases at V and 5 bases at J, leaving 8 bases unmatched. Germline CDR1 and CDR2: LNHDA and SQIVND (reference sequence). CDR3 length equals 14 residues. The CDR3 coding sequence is TGTGCCAGTACGCCGACAGGGGGGCGAACTGAAGCTTTCTTT. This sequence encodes CASTPTGGRTEAFF.